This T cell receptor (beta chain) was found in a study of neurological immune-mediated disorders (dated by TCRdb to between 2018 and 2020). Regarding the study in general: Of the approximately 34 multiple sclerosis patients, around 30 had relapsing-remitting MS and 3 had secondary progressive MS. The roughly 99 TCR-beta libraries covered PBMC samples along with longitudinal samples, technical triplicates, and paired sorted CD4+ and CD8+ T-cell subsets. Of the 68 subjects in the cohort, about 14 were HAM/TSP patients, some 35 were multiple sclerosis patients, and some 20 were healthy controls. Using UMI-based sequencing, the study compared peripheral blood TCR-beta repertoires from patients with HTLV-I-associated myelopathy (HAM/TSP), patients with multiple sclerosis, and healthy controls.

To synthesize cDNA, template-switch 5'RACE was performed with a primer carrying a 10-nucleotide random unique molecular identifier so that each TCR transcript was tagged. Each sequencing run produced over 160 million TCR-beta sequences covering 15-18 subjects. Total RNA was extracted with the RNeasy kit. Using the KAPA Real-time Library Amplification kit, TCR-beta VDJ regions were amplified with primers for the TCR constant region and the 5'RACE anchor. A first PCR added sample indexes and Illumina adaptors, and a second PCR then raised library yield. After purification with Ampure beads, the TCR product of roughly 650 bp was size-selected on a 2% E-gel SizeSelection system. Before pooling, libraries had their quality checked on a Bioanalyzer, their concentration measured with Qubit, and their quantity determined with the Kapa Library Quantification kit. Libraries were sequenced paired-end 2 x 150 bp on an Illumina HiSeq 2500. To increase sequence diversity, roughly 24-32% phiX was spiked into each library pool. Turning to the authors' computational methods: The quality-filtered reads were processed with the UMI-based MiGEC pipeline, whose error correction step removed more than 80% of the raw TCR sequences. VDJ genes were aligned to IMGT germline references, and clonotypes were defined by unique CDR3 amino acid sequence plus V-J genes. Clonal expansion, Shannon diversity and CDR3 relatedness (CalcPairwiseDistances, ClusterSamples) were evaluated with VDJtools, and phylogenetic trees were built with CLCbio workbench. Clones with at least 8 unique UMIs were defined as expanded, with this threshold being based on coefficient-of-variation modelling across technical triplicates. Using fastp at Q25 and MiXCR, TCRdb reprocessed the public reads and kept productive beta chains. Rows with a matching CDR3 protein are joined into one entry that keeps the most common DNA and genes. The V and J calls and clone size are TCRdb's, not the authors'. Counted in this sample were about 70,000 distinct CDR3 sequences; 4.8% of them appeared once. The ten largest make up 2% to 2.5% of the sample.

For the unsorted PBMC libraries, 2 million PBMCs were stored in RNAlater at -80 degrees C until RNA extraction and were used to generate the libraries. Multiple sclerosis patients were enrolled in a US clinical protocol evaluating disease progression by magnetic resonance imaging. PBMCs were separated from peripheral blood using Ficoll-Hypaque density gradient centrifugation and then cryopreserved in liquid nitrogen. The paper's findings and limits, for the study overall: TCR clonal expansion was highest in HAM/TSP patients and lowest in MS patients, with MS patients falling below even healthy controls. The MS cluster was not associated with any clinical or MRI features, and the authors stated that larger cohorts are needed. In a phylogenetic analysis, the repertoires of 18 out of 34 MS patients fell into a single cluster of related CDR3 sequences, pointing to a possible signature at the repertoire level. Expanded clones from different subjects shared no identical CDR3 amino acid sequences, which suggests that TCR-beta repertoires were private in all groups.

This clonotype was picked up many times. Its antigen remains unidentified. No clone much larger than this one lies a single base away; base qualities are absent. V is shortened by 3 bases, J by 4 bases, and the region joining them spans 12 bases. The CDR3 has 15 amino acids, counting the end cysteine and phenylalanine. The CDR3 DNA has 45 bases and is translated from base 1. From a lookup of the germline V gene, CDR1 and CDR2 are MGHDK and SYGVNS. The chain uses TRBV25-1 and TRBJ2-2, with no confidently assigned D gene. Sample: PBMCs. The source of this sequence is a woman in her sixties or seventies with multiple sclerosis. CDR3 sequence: CASSERQFGTGELFF. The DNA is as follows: TGTGCCAGCAGTGAGAGGCAGTTCGGCACCGGGGAGCTGTTTTTT.